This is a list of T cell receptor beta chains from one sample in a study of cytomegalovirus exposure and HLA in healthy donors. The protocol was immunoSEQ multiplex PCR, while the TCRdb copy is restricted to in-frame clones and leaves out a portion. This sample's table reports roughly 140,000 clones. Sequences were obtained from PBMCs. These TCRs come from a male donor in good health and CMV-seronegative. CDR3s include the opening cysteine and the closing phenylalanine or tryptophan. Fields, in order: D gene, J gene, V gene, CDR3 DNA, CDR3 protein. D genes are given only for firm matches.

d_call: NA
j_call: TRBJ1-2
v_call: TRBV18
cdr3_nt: TGTGCCAGCTCACCCTGGGGTTCAGGGGATGGCTACACCTTC
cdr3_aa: CASSPWGSGDGYTF

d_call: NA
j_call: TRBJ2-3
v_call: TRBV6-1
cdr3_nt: TGTGCCAGCAGTGAATCAGTGGGAGGAGGAGATACGCAGTATTTT
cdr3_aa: CASSESVGGGDTQYF

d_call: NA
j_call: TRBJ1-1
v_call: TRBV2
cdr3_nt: TGTGCCAGCTCCAGGGGCCCAGGCACTGAAGCTTTCTTT
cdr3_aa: CASSRGPGTEAFF

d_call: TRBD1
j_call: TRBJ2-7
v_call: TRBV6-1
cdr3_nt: TGTGCCAGCAGGCCCGGGGGGACAGGGAGGCACGAGCAGTACTTC
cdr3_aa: CASRPGGTGRHEQYF

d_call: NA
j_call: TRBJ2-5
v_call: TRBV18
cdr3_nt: TGTGCCAGCTCACCAGGAGCCGGACAAGAGACCCAGTACTTC
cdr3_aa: CASSPGAGQETQYF

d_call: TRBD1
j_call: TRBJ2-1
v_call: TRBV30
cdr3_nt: TGTGCCTGGATTTACAGGGGTGGATTAAGCTCCGACAATGAGCAGTTCTTC
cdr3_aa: CAWIYRGGLSSDNEQFF

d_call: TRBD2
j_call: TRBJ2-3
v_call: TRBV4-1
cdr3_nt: TGCGCCAGCAGCCCCCGGGAGGGCACAGATACGCAGTATTTT
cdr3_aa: CASSPREGTDTQYF

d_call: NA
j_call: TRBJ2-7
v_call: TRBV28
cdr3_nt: TGTGCCAGCAGAGCGTACACGGCGGACGCGGGCGAGCAGTACTTC
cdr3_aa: CASRAYTADAGEQYF

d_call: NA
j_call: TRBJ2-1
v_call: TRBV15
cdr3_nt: TGTGCCACCAAGACGGGGGGCTTGGATGAGCAGTTCTTC
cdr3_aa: CATKTGGLDEQFF

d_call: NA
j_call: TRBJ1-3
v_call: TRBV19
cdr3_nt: TGTGCCAGTAGCCTGCGGGTTTCTGGAAACACCATATATTTT
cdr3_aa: CASSLRVSGNTIYF

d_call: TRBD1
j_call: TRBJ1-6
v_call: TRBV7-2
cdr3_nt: TGTGCCAGCAGCCTTGGGACAGAAAATTCACCCCTCCACTTT
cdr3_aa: CASSLGTENSPLHF

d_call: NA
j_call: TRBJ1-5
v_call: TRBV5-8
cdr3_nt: TGTGCCAGCAGCTTGATACGCGGGGGTTCATATAGCAATCAGCCCCAGCATTTT
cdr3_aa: CASSLIRGGSYSNQPQHF

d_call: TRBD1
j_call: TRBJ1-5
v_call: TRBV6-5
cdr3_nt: TGTGCCAGCCAGACAGGGAGCGATCAGCCCCAGCATTTT
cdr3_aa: CASQTGSDQPQHF

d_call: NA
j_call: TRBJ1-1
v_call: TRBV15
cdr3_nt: TGTGCCACCAGCAGAGGGCCAGGTACTGAAGCTTTCTTT
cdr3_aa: CATSRGPGTEAFF

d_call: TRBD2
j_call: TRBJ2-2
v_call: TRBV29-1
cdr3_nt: TGCAGCGTTGAGGGTGGGGGACTACCCACCGGGGAGCTGTTTTTT
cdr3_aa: CSVEGGGLPTGELFF

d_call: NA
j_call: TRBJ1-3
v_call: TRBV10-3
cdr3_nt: TGTGCCATCAGGAGCGGGGAAAACACCATATATTTT
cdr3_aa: CAIRSGENTIYF

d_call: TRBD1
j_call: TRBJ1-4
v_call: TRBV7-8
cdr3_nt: TGTGCCAGCAGTAATAGGGACAGGGGGAATGAAAAACTGTTTTTT
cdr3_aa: CASSNRDRGNEKLFF

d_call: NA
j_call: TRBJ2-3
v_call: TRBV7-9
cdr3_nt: TGTGCCAGCAGCGTGGGACTTTCTACCACAGATACGCAGTATTTT
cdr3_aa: CASSVGLSTTDTQYF